The following is a T cell receptor (beta chain) sequence with its context. The sample is drawn from a study of shared T cell receptors in the human thymus. Measured with immunoSEQ multiplex PCR; TCRdb has only the in-frame clones, and not every one. Seen here are about 610,000 clones, around 87% observed once, and the top ten hold about 0.01%. CDR3 length: 15 residues. Per germline, CDR1 KGHSH and CDR2 LQKENI. V lost 3 bases, J lost 7 bases, and 4 bases stayed unmatched. These data also formed part of another study, on human thymus T cells. That source notes: From resections taken during corrective heart surgery, the thymus tissue was obtained. Thymic and blood repertoires showed apparently biased V and J gene usage. Related research examined unrelated individuals and reported that their thymic repertoires overlapped highly.

Sequenced sample: thymocytes. This TCR was sampled from a boy younger than two with a congenital heart defect. The V call is TRBV18, the J call TRBJ2-7; TRBD2 agrees at 15 bases. The CDR3 reads CASSPGLAGGDEQYF. The CDR3 nucleotides are TGTGCCAGCTCACCGGGACTAGCGGGAGGAGATGAGCAGTACTTC.